This is a list of T cell receptor beta chains from one sample in a study of blood T cell repertoires in COVID-19. Here immunoSEQ multiplex PCR was the method, and the copy in TCRdb shows in-frame clones only, minus some. This sample has over 200,000 clones, with approximately 82% found just once. Sequenced input: peripheral blood. Receptors originate from a middle-aged woman with acute or convalescent COVID-19. Each CDR3 is given with its conserved first and last residue. The D gene is left open where the match is weak. Some rows mark clone size as missing; the rest say once, few, many or name a class of expanded clone.

>TRBV7-9|TRBJ2-1|.|TRBD2
CASSYSGRTSYNEQFF
TGTGCCAGCAGCTACAGCGGGAGGACGTCCTACAATGAGCAGTTCTTC
>TRBV19|TRBJ1-1|.|TRBD1
CASSIDLTTGGGTEAFF
TGTGCCAGTAGTATAGATCTAACGACAGGGGGAGGAACTGAAGCTTTCTTT
>TRBV9|TRBJ2-5|few|TRBD1
CASSARTGGPETQYF
TGTGCCAGCAGCGCCCGGACAGGGGGCCCAGAGACCCAGTACTTC
>TRBV6-4|TRBJ2-1|.|TRBD2
CASSPAGGAEQFF
TGTGCCAGCAGTCCTGCGGGAGGGGCGGAGCAGTTCTTC
>TRBV4-3|TRBJ2-7|few|TRBD2
CASSQDFSGRAEEQYF
TGCGCCAGCAGCCAAGATTTCAGCGGGAGGGCCGAAGAGCAGTACTTC
>TRBV5-6|TRBJ1-5|once|TRBD1
CASSLARGHQPQHF
TGTGCCAGCAGCTTGGCCAGGGGGCATCAGCCCCAGCATTTT
>TRBV11-3|TRBJ2-3|.|.
CASSSHFSTSTDTQYF
TGTGCCAGCAGCTCCCACTTCTCTACTAGCACAGATACGCAGTATTTT
>TRBV25-1|TRBJ1-1|.|TRBD1
CASSLQGAPTEAFF
TGTGCCAGCAGCTTACAGGGGGCACCCACTGAAGCTTTCTTT
>TRBV11-2|TRBJ2-3|.|.
CASSPRSRTQYF
TGTGCCAGCAGCCCGCGATCACGAACGCAGTATTTT
>TRBV5-4|TRBJ2-1|.|.
CASRGTASEQFF
TGTGCCAGCCGGGGGACAGCTAGTGAGCAGTTCTTC
>TRBV11-2|TRBJ2-5|once|TRBD1
CASSPTGAKETQYF
TGTGCCAGCAGCCCGACAGGGGCGAAAGAGACCCAGTACTTC
>TRBV9|TRBJ2-3|once|TRBD1
CASSSGQGTDTQYF
TGTGCCAGCAGCTCCGGACAGGGCACAGATACGCAGTATTTT
>TRBV2|TRBJ2-3|.|TRBD2
CASSFGLAGDTDTQYF
TGTGCCAGCAGTTTCGGACTAGCGGGGGACACAGATACGCAGTATTTT
>TRBV27|TRBJ2-7|.|.
CASSLGGKPYEQYF
TGTGCCAGCAGTTTAGGGGGGAAACCCTACGAGCAGTACTTC
>TRBV3-1/TRBV3-2|TRBJ2-7|.|TRBD2
CASSLAGGSYEQYF
TGTGCCAGCAGCCTGGCGGGGGGGAGCTACGAGCAGTACTTC
>TRBV5-4|TRBJ1-2|once|TRBD1
CASSLTGGGGYTF
TGTGCCAGCAGCCTCACAGGGGGCGGGGGCTACACCTTC
>TRBV27|TRBJ2-6|.|.
CASTRGSGANVLTF
TGTGCCAGCACTCGGGGGTCTGGGGCCAACGTCCTGACTTTC
>TRBV15|TRBJ2-3|once|TRBD1
CATSGDRGTDTQYF
TGTGCCACCAGCGGCGACAGGGGCACAGATACGCAGTATTTT
>TRBV4-1|TRBJ2-1|.|.
CASSQDPAGSYNEQFF
TGCGCCAGCAGCCAAGATCCGGCGGGCTCCTACAATGAGCAGTTCTTC
>TRBV5-8|TRBJ2-7|.|.
CASSLRGRQPYEQYF
TGTGCCAGCAGCTTGAGAGGGCGTCAGCCCTACGAGCAGTACTTC
>TRBV28|TRBJ2-1|.|TRBD2
CASGNPGLRSAEQFF
TGTGCCAGCGGGAACCCGGGACTACGATCCGCTGAGCAGTTCTTC
>TRBV14|TRBJ2-7|.|TRBD2
CASSQIGTSNYEQYF
TGTGCCAGCAGCCAGATTGGGACTAGCAACTACGAGCAGTACTTC
>TRBV7-6|TRBJ1-6|few|.
CASSLAGEANSPLHF
TGTGCCAGCAGCTTAGCAGGGGAAGCTAATTCACCCCTCCACTTT
>TRBV28|TRBJ2-7|.|.
CASSATVAYEQYF
TGTGCCAGCAGTGCGACAGTAGCCTACGAGCAGTACTTC
>TRBV19|TRBJ2-3|.|TRBD2
CASSIAPRGRGNTDTQYF
TGTGCCAGTAGTATAGCCCCCCGCGGGAGGGGGAACACAGATACGCAGTATTTT
>TRBV27|TRBJ2-7|.|TRBD2
CVSWASGYSYEQYF
TGTGTCTCCTGGGCTAGCGGGTACTCCTACGAGCAGTACTTC
>TRBV7-2|TRBJ2-7|.|.
CASSLPRGSGPYEQYF
TGTGCCAGCAGCTTACCTCGGGGTAGCGGACCTTACGAGCAGTACTTC
>TRBV12-3/TRBV12-4|TRBJ1-1|.|.
CASSLVGHTEAFF
TGTGCCAGCAGTTTAGTGGGGCACACTGAAGCTTTCTTT
>TRBV6-5|TRBJ2-1|.|TRBD2
CASSLSGRGNEQFF
TGTGCCAGCAGCCTTAGCGGGAGGGGCAATGAGCAGTTCTTC
>TRBV10-3|TRBJ2-5|.|TRBD2
CAIRGTSGRAHQETQYF
TGTGCCATCAGGGGGACTAGCGGGAGGGCACACCAAGAGACCCAGTACTTC
>TRBV4-1|TRBJ2-5|.|.
CASSQDPGRGETQYF
TGCGCCAGCAGCCAAGATCCCGGGCGAGGGGAGACCCAGTACTTC